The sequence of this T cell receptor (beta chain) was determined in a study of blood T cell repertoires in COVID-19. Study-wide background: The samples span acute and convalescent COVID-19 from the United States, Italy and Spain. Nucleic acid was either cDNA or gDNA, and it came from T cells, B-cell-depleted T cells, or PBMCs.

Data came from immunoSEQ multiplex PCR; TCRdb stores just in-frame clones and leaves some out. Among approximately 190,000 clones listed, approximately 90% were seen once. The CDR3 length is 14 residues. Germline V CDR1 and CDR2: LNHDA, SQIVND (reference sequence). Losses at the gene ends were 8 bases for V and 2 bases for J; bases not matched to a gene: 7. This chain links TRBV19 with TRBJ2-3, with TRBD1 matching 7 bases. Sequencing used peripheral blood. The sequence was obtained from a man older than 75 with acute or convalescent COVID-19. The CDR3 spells CASGPGTATDTQYF. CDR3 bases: TGTGCCAGTGGACCCGGGACAGCCACAGATACGCAGTATTTT.